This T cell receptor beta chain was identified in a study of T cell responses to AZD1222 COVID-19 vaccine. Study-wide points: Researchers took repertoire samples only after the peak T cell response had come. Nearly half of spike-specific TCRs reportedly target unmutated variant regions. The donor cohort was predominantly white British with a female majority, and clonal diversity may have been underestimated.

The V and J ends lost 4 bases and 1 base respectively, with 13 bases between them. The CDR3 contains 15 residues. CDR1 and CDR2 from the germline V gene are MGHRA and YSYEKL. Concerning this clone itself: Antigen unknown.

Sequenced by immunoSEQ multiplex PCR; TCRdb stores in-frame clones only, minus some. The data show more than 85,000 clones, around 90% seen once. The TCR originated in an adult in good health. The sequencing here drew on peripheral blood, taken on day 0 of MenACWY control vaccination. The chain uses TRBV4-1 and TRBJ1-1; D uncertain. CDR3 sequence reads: CASSLRPAGNTEAFF. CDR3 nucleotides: TGCGCCAGCAGCCTACGGCCGGCTGGGAACACTGAAGCTTTCTTT.